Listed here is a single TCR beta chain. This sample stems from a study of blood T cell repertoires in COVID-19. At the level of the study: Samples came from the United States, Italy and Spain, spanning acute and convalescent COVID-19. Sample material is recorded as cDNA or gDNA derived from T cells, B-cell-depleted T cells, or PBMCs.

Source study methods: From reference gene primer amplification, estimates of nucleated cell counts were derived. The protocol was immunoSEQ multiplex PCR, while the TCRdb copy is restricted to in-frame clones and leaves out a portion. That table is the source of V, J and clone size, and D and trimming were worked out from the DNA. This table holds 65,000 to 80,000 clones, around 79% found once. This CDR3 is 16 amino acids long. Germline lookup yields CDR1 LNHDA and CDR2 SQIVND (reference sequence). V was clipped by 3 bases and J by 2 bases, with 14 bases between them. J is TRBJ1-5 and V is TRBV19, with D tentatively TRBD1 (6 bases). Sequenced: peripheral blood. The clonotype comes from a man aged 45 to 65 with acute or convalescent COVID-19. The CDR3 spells CASSIIGGNGNQPQHF. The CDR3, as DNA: TGTGCCAGTAGTATCATAGGGGGAAATGGCAATCAGCCCCAGCATTTT. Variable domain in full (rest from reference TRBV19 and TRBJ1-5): DGGITQSPKYLFRKEGQNVTLSCEQNLNHDAMYWYRQDPGQGLRLIYYSQIVNDFQKGDIAEGYSVSREKKESFPLTVTSAQKNPTAFYLCASSIIGGNGNQPQHFGDGTRLSIL.